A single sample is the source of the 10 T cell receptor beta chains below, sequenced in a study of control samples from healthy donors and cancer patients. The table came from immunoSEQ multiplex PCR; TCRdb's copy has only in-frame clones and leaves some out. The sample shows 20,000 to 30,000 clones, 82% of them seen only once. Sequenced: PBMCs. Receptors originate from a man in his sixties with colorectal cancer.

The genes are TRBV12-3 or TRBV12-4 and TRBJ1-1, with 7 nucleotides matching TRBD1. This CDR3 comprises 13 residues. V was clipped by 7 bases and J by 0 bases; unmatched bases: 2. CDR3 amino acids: CASTGTVNTEAFF. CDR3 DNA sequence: TGTGCCAGCACCGGGACAGTGAACACTGAAGCTTTCTTT.

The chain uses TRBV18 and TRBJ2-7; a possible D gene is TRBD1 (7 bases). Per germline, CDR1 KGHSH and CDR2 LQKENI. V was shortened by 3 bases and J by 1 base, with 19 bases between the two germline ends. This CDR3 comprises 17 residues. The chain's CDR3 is CASSPSRGVDWSYEQYF. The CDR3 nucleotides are TGTGCCAGCTCACCGAGCAGGGGGGTAGATTGGTCCTACGAGCAGTACTTC.

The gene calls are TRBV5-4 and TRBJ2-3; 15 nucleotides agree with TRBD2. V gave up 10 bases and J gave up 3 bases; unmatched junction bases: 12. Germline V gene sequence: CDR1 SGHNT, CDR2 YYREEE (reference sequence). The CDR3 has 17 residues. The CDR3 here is CASARTSGGAGTDTQYF. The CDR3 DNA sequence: TGTGCCTCCGCGAGGACTAGCGGGGGGGCAGGGACAGATACGCAGTATTTT.

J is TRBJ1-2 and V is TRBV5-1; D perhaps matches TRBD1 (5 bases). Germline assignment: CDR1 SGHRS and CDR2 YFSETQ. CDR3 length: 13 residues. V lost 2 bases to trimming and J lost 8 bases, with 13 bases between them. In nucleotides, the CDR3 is TGCGCCAGCAGCTTAGGGGACTTTCGAGGCTACACCTTC. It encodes CASSLGDFRGYTF. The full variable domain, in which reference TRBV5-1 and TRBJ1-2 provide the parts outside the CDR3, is KAGVTQTPRYLIKTRGQQVTLSCSPISGHRSVSWYQQTPGQGLQFLFEYFSETQRNKGNFPGRFSGRQFSNSRSEMNVSTLELGDSALYLCASSLGDFRGYTFGSGTRLTVV.

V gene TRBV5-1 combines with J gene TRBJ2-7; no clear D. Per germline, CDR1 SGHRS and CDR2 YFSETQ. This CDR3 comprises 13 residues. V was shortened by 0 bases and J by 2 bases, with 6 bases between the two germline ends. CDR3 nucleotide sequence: TGCGCCAGCAGCTTGGCGGCTACCTACGAGCAGTACTTC. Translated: CASSLAATYEQYF.

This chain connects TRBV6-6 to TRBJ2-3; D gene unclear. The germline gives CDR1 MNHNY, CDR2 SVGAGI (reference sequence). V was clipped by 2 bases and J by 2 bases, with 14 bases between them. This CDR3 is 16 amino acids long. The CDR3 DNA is TGTGCCAGCAGTTACGATCCCAGGAGACCCACAGATACGCAGTATTTT. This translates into CASSYDPRRPTDTQYF.

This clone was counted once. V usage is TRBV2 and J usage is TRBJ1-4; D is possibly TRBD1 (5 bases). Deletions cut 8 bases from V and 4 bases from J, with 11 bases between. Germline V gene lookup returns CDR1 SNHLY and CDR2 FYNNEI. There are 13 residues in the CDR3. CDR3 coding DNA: TGTGCCAGCTCGGGACCGAGTAATGAAAAACTGTTTTTT. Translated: CASSGPSNEKLFF. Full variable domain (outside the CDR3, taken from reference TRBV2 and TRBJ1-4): EPEVTQTPSHQVTQMGQEVILRCVPISNHLYFYWYRQILGQKVEFLVSFYNNEISEKSEIFDDQFSVERPDGSNFTLKIRSTKLEDSAMYFCASSGPSNEKLFFGSGTQLSVL.

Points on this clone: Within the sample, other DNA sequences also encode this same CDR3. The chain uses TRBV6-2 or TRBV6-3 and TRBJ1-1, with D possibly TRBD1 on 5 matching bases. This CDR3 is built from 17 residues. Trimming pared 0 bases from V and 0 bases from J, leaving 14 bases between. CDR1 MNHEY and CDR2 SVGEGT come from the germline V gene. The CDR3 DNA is TGTGCCAGCAGTTACTCGTATCTCAGACAGATGAACACTGAAGCTTTCTTT. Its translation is CASSYSYLRQMNTEAFF.

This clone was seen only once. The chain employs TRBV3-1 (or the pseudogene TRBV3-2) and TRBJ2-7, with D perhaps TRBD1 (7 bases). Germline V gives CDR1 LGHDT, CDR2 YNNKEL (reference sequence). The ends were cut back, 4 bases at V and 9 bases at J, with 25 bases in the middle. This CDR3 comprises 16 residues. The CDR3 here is CASSLRGGGGSRGQYF. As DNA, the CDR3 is TGTGCCAGCAGCCTAAGAGGCGGAGGGGGCAGCCGGGGGCAGTACTTC.

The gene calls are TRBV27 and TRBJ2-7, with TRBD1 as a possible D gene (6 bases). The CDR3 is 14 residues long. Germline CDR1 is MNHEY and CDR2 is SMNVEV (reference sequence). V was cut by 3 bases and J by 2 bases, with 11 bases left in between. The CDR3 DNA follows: TGTGCCAGCAGTTTCTTACAGGGTCCCTACGAGCAGTACTTC. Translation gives CASSFLQGPYEQYF.